This T cell receptor (beta chain) was identified during a study of spatial heterogeneity in lung cancer. Turning to the study itself: Matched bulk RNA-seq provided a T cell module score, and TCR transcript counts in tumor regions correlated strongly with it.

The CDR3 is 15 residues long. Germline V gene sequence: CDR1 SGHAT, CDR2 FQNNGV. Trimming shortened V by 5 bases and J by 5 bases, and 18 bases separated the two germline ends. Time point: sample taken at primary tumor resection. With regard to this clonotype: The antigen is not known.

TCRdb recomputed calls from the 5' RACE reads with MiXCR, one row per CDR3 protein. The sample yields 1,500 to 2,500 distinct CDR3 sequences, more than 7% seen once. General study results and limits: Higher tumor mutation counts went along with higher counts of expanded intratumoral alpha and beta TCRs.

The receptor was derived from a male donor with early-stage non-small cell lung cancer. J is TRBJ2-5 and V is TRBV11-2; perhaps TRBD1 as D (6 bases). The starting material was lung tumor tissue, obtained at surgery. CDR3 nucleotide sequence: TGTGCCAGCAGCCCAAATACAGGGTTGGGGGAGACCCAGTACTTC. Its protein product is CASSPNTGLGETQYF.